A single T cell receptor beta chain is shown here with its context. Its antigen remains unidentified. The data originate from a study of cytomegalovirus exposure and HLA in healthy donors. Study-level background: In a later analysis, it was reported that the 110 or so validation repertoires had been produced on the same platform as the roughly 700 repertoires belonging to the first cohort. Notes on the study in general: There were some public TCRs occurring in many donors, but most TCR sequences were rare. Reports described diagnosis of cytomegalovirus status by the classifier as highly specific and sensitive.

The donors were part of the validation cohort, which consisted of about 130 subjects and was separate from the first cohort of 600 to 850 subjects. CDR1 is WSHSY, CDR2 SAAADI, per germline. The CDR3 length is 13 residues. Trimming at V came to 7 bases and at J to 1 base, leaving 2 bases not matched to a gene. Generated by immunoSEQ multiplex PCR, the TCRdb table keeps only in-frame clones and is missing some. The sample consists of 60,000 or so clones, 92% of them appearing once. Specimen: PBMCs. The clonotype was recovered from a woman younger than 35 in good health and CMV-seronegative. V and J are TRBV10-2 and TRBJ2-5; 8 nucleotides align to TRBD2. DNA of the CDR3: TGCGCCAGCACCGGGACTAGCCAAGAGACCCAGTACTTC. Protein product: CASTGTSQETQYF.